A selection of T cell receptor beta chains follows, all from one sample in a study of blood T cell repertoires in COVID-19. The protocol was immunoSEQ multiplex PCR, while the TCRdb copy is restricted to in-frame clones and leaves out a portion. Of under 85,000 clones listed, approximately 78% are singletons. The source material was peripheral blood. The receptor source for this set is a man aged 80 or over with acute or convalescent COVID-19. The CDR3 runs from the conserved cysteine through the conserved F or W. The D gene is left open where the match is weak. Size is omitted from some rows. Given values are once, few, many or a class for expanded clones.

D gene | J gene | clone size | V gene | CDR3 DNA | CDR3 protein
TRBD1 | TRBJ1-4 | . | TRBV5-1 | TGCGCCAGCCGCTCGGGACAGGACATTAATGAAAAACTGTTTTTT | CASRSGQDINEKLFF
. | TRBJ2-5 | . | TRBV2 | TGTGCCAGCAGTGAAGACGGGATACTAGAGACCCAGTACTTC | CASSEDGILETQYF
TRBD1 | TRBJ2-7 | . | TRBV11-3 | TGTGCCAGCAGCTCGAGACAGGGTAGCCACGAGCAGTACTTC | CASSSRQGSHEQYF
. | TRBJ1-1 | few | TRBV12-3/TRBV12-4 | TGTGCCAGCAGGAAGAACAGGTACACTGAAGCTTTCTTT | CASRKNRYTEAFF
. | TRBJ1-5 | few | TRBV10-3 | TGTGCCATCAGAACAGGTTCCCAGCATTTT | CAIRTGSQHF
. | TRBJ2-2 | . | TRBV29-1 | TGCAGCGTTGAAGGGCAGGCCCGAGCCGGGGAGCTGTTTTTT | CSVEGQARAGELFF
TRBD1 | TRBJ1-4 | few | TRBV28 | TGTGCCAGCAGTTTAGATGCACCAGGGGGCGGGAATGAAAAACTGTTTTTT | CASSLDAPGGGNEKLFF
TRBD1 | TRBJ1-1 | . | TRBV12-3/TRBV12-4 | TGTGCCAGCAGGCCCCCGGGACAGGGCGAAGCTTTCTTT | CASRPPGQGEAFF
TRBD2 | TRBJ2-5 | . | TRBV5-4 | TGTGCCAGCAGCCGGATGCCCGCGGGGGGAGAGACCCAGTACTTC | CASSRMPAGGETQYF
. | TRBJ1-3 | . | TRBV18 | TGTGCCAGCTCACCATTAAGGACAAGGATTTCAGGAAACACCATATATTTT | CASSPLRTRISGNTIYF
. | TRBJ1-1 | . | TRBV11-2 | TGTGCCAGCAGCTTAGATCCTCCGAACACTGAAGCTTTCTTT | CASSLDPPNTEAFF
. | TRBJ2-7 | . | TRBV7-9 | TGTGCCAGCAGCTTAACAGCTTACGAGCAGTACTTC | CASSLTAYEQYF
TRBD1 | TRBJ2-5 | . | TRBV5-1 | TGCGCCAGCAGCTTTGGGGCGACAGGGGGTAAAGAGACCCAGTACTTC | CASSFGATGGKETQYF
TRBD2 | TRBJ2-7 | few | TRBV6-5 | TGTGCCAGCAGTTACTCACTAGCGGCCCCCTACGAGCAGTACTTC | CASSYSLAAPYEQYF
TRBD2 | TRBJ2-3 | . | TRBV29-1 | TGCAGCGTTGAATGGGTTGTGAGACTAGCGGGAGGCACAGATACGCAGTATTTT | CSVEWVVRLAGGTDTQYF
. | TRBJ1-1 | . | TRBV2 | TGTGCCAGCAGTTTCGGTGGCGGGAACACTGAAGCTTTCTTT | CASSFGGGNTEAFF
. | TRBJ1-1 | few | TRBV7-2 | TGTGCCAGCAGCCCCCTCGGGAGGGAGAACACTGAAGCTTTCTTT | CASSPLGRENTEAFF
TRBD1 | TRBJ1-1 | . | TRBV6-1 | TGTGCCAGCAGTGACCCCAGCGGACAGGGGATGAACACTGAAGCTTTCTTT | CASSDPSGQGMNTEAFF
TRBD1 | TRBJ2-1 | . | TRBV14 | TGTGCCAGCAGCCAAGCGACAGGGGGCAATGAGCAGTTCTTC | CASSQATGGNEQFF
. | TRBJ1-5 | . | TRBV20-1 | TGCAGTGCTAGTTCTGGGACACCAAATCAGCCCCAGCATTTT | CSASSGTPNQPQHF
. | TRBJ1-1 | many | TRBV5-1 | TGCGCCAGCAGCTTGATGGACATACTGAACACTGAAGCTTTCTTT | CASSLMDILNTEAFF
. | TRBJ1-5 | . | TRBV10-2 | TGCGCCAGCAGTGAGGCAAGTAGCTATCAGCCCCAGCATTTT | CASSEASSYQPQHF
. | TRBJ2-7 | . | TRBV7-3 | TGTGCCAGCAGCCGTACAAGGGGATCCTACGAGCAGTACTTC | CASSRTRGSYEQYF
TRBD1 | TRBJ1-5 | . | TRBV5-4 | TGTGCCAGCAGTGGGGACAGAAATCAGCCCCAGCATTTT | CASSGDRNQPQHF
. | TRBJ1-1 | . | TRBV7-2 | TGTGCCAGCAGCTTATCGGGGGGAACTGAAGCTTTCTTT | CASSLSGGTEAFF
TRBD1 | TRBJ2-5 | . | TRBV14 | TGTGCCAGCAGCCACCCCAGACAGGGAGAAGAGACCCAGTACTTC | CASSHPRQGEETQYF